This T cell receptor (beta chain) derives from a study of T cell responses to AZD1222 COVID-19 vaccine. General study results and limits: After two AZD1222 doses, spike-specific TCR breadth and depth rose versus day 0. Only after the peak T cell response were repertoires sampled.

J gave up 5 bases and V 4 bases, and 3 bases lay outside the gene matches. Germline V gives CDR1 WNHNN, CDR2 SYGVQD (reference sequence). There are 13 residues in the CDR3. This clone is a singleton in its sample. The antigen is undetermined. Profiled with immunoSEQ multiplex PCR; TCRdb holds only in-frame clones, not every one. The repertoire includes roughly 120,000 clones, around 83% of them detected once, and 3% sits in the top ten. The rearrangement uses TRBV10-1 and TRBJ2-7; TRBD1 aligns across 9 bases. The TCR comes from an adult who received the AZD1222 COVID-19 vaccine. The material sequenced was peripheral blood, taken 28 days after the second AZD1222 dose. The CDR3 loop reads CASSVGQGNEQYF. CDR3 nucleotide sequence: TGCGCCAGCAGTGTTGGACAGGGGAACGAGCAGTACTTC.